The entry that follows covers one TCR beta chain sequence. The antigen remains unidentified. This entry comes from a study of TIL therapy for anti-PD-1-resistant metastatic lung cancer. The overall study: Median tumor mutation burden was under 1.9 mutations per megabase. Findings and caveats of the study: TIL clonotype persistence in blood showed no apparent association with response. This highly selected cohort may not generalize to typical lung cancer patients.

Regarding time point: pre-treatment sample, taken before nivolumab and TIL therapy. Stage 4 NSCLC adults joined between October 2017 and January 2020. This was the immunoSEQ v3 assay. Method: immunoSEQ multiplex PCR; TCRdb's copy keeps in-frame clones and lacks some. This sample has some 46,000 clones, with roughly 78% found just once. The sequence came from an older man with non-small cell lung cancer. Sequencing used blood, obtained at baseline.

CDR3 sequence: CASRLAGDHSTDTQYF. CDR3 nucleotides: TGTGCCAGCCGACTAGCGGGAGACCATAGCACAGATACGCAGTATTTT. The chain carries TRBV7-2 and TRBJ2-3; 12 bases fit TRBD2. This CDR3 is 16 amino acids long. Trimming removed 8 bases from V and 0 bases from J; junction bases left unmatched: 6. CDR1 is SGHTA, CDR2 FQGNSA, per germline.